These 27 T cell receptor beta chains share one sample of origin, sequenced in a study of metastatic and nonmetastatic thyroid tumors (dated by TCRdb to about 2020). The library was produced with PCR. TCRdb lists the instrument as Illumina HiSeq 4000. TCRdb reanalyzed the raw reads on its own, using fastp at Q25 for trimming and MiXCR for clone calling, and kept in-frame beta chains. This sample comprises 7,500 to 9,500 clones, around 25% of them detected only once. In total, the top ten clones hold roughly 26% of the sample. No patient had received any treatment before thyroid surgery. What was sequenced was tumor tissue. These receptors were collected from a female donor with papillary thyroid cancer or a benign thyroid nodule (not recorded which). Some clones in this sample may be carry-over from other donors' samples.

The gene calls are TRBV6-1 and TRBJ2-2, with 8 nucleotides matching TRBD2. Germline trimming cut 7 bases from V and 1 base from J; bases unmatched to any gene: 8. CDR1 and CDR2 from the germline V gene are MNHNS and SASEGT. The CDR3 is made up of 16 amino acids. The CDR3, as DNA: TGTGCCAGCAACCACCTAGCGGGTCTGAACACCGGGGAGCTGTTTTTT. The encoded protein is CASNHLAGLNTGELFF.

This clone was counted between two and nine times. The gene calls are TRBV27 and TRBJ2-1; no reliable D call. Germline CDR1 is MNHEY and CDR2 is SMNVEV (reference sequence). The CDR3 length is 13 residues. Trimming cost V 3 bases and J 0 bases, with 3 bases left between them. The CDR3 region is CASSFNSYNEQFF. Here the CDR3 DNA reads TGTGCCAGCAGTTTTAACTCCTACAATGAGCAGTTCTTC.

The chain employs TRBV7-6 and TRBJ1-2; D possibly corresponds to TRBD1 (6 bases). The CDR3 covers 13 residues. V was pared by 5 bases and J by 5 bases, with 12 bases between. Germline V gene sequence: CDR1 SGHVS, CDR2 FNYEAQ. The CDR3 DNA reads TGTGCCAGCAGCCTTGGACAGCGGTATGGCTACACCTTC. Translated, it gives CASSLGQRYGYTF.

This clone has more than one count but fewer than ten. The chain combines TRBV28 with TRBJ1-2; the D is unclear. The CDR3 has 13 residues. Trimming stripped 7 bases from V and 2 bases from J, with 11 bases between. Germline CDR1 MDHEN, CDR2 SYDVKM. The CDR3 DNA reads TGTGCCAGCAACTGGGGAGGGAACTATGGCTACACCTTC. Encoded protein: CASNWGGNYGYTF.

This clone rates as medium-sized. The chain recombines TRBV6-4 with TRBJ1-1, with TRBD1 matching 8 bases. The germline gives CDR1 MRHNA, CDR2 SNTAGT. V was clipped by 4 bases and J by 5 bases; unmatched bases: 9. CDR3 length equals 15 residues. The CDR3 DNA is TGTGCCAGCAGTGCCTCAGGGGGCCTGGGGACTGAAGCTTTCTTT. The encoded protein is CASSASGGLGTEAFF.

This clone was recorded only once. The rearrangement uses TRBV5-1 and TRBJ2-2; TRBD1 agrees at 7 bases. Trimming took 2 bases from V and 4 from J; bases not matched to a gene: 8. Germline-derived CDR1 and CDR2 are SGHRS and YFSETQ. This CDR3 is built from 16 residues. DNA of the CDR3: TGCGCCAGCAGCTTTTCCCAGGGGGTAGGCACCGGGGAGCTGTTTTTT. This translates into CASSFSQGVGTGELFF.

This clone rates as medium-sized. The chain is built from TRBV27 and TRBJ1-2; 7 nucleotides line up with TRBD1. There are 14 residues in the CDR3. Germline V gene sequence: CDR1 MNHEY, CDR2 SMNVEV (reference sequence). The J segment lost 2 bases and the V segment lost 3 bases, leaving 3 bases of the junction unmatched. The CDR3 region is CASSFGDSNYGYTF. Here the CDR3 DNA reads TGTGCCAGCAGTTTTGGGGACAGCAACTATGGCTACACCTTC.

The chain recombines TRBV6-4 with TRBJ2-7, with TRBD2 as a possible D gene (6 bases). V was shortened by 3 bases and J by 0 bases, with 12 bases between the two germline ends. The V gene's germline CDR1 is MRHNA and CDR2 SNTAGT. This CDR3 is 15 amino acids long. CDR3 region: CASSEGVGSSYEQYF. CDR3 bases: TGTGCCAGCAGTGAAGGGGTCGGGAGCTCCTACGAGCAGTACTTC.

V gene TRBV19 combines with J gene TRBJ2-2; TRBD2 is a possible D gene (6 bases). The germline gives CDR1 LNHDA, CDR2 SQIVND (reference sequence). The V end lost 5 bases, the J end lost 4 bases, and 11 bases lay between the germline ends. The CDR3 contains 14 residues. The CDR3 loop is CASSPDYLTGELFF. The CDR3 region has the DNA TGTGCCAGTAGTCCGGACTACCTCACCGGGGAGCTGTTTTTT.

The chain couples TRBV28 to TRBJ1-2; TRBD1 matches at 7 bases. Germline-derived CDR1 and CDR2 are MDHEN and SYDVKM. The CDR3 has 14 amino acids. V shed 6 bases and J 4 bases; nucleotides not matched to a gene: 8. CDR3 coding DNA: TGTGCCAGCAGCCCAGGGGGGAACGTCTATGGCTACACCTTC. Protein product: CASSPGGNVYGYTF.

The chain couples TRBV10-3 to TRBJ1-6; D remains ambiguous. Trimming pared 0 bases from V and 8 bases from J, leaving 14 bases between. Germline assignment: CDR1 ENHRY and CDR2 SYGVKD. The CDR3 runs to 16 residues. CDR3 sequence: CAISESHGVGDSPLHF. The CDR3 DNA reads as TGTGCCATCAGTGAGTCGCACGGTGTTGGAGATTCACCCCTCCACTTT.

At least ten counts were recorded for this clone. The rearrangement joins TRBV3-1 to TRBJ1-2; 8 nucleotides agree with TRBD1. The trim removed 1 base at V and 7 bases at J, leaving 2 bases unmatched. The germline V gene has CDR1 LGHDT and CDR2 YNNKEL (reference sequence). The CDR3 is made up of 13 amino acids. The chain's CDR3 is CASSQADRAGYTF. Written as DNA, the CDR3 is TGTGCCAGCAGCCAAGCGGACAGGGCTGGCTACACCTTC.

The chain has TRBV5-1 and TRBJ2-1; D uncertain. This CDR3 has 13 residues. Germline V gene lookup returns CDR1 SGHRS and CDR2 YFSETQ. V lost 3 bases, J lost 5 bases, and 9 bases lay in between. The CDR3 loop reads CASSYGADNEQFF. The CDR3 DNA follows: TGCGCCAGCAGCTACGGAGCCGACAATGAGCAGTTCTTC.

This clone ranks as medium-sized (0.01 to 0.1%). The gene calls are TRBV19 and TRBJ2-4, with a possible D match to TRBD2 (7 bases). V was pared by 3 bases and J by 0 bases, with 18 bases between. Per the germline V gene, CDR1 is LNHDA and CDR2 is SQIVND (reference sequence). This CDR3 is 18 amino acids long. The CDR3 DNA reads as TGTGCCAGTAGTATCGTGGGGGGGCCCCCTATAGCCAAAAACATTCAGTACTTC. Its translation is CASSIVGGPPIAKNIQYF.

The V and J genes are TRBV6-2 or TRBV6-3 and TRBJ2-2; D call uncertain. The CDR3 is made up of 14 amino acids. The V and J ends lost 6 bases and 7 bases respectively, with 15 bases between them. In germline, CDR1 is MNHEY, CDR2 SVGEGT. This CDR3 reads CASRALTTGGELFF. The CDR3 DNA reads TGTGCCAGCAGGGCCTTGACCACGGGCGGGGAGCTGTTTTTT.

This chain joins TRBV11-1 and TRBJ1-2; D is perhaps TRBD1 (5 bases). The length of the CDR3 is 16 residues. The V and J ends lost 5 bases and 1 base respectively, with 17 bases between them. The germline gives CDR1 SGHAT, CDR2 FQDESV (reference sequence). The CDR3 DNA sequence: TGTGCCAGCAGCGGAGCGTCGGGGGAGGGTAACTATGGCTACACCTTC. This codes for CASSGASGEGNYGYTF.

V is TRBV30 and J is TRBJ2-7; 8 bases are shared with TRBD2. J was trimmed by 3 bases and V by 0 bases; bases with no gene match: 4. In germline, CDR1 is GTSNPN, CDR2 SVGIG (reference sequence). This CDR3 is built from 14 residues. In DNA, the CDR3 is TGTGCCTGGAGTGTAGGCGGGGGGTTCTACGAGCAGTACTTC. Translation gives CAWSVGGGFYEQYF.

This clone was counted many times. The chain recombines TRBV3-1 with TRBJ2-3, with TRBD2 as a possible D gene (6 bases). Germline V gene data show CDR1 as LGHDT and CDR2 as YNNKEL (reference sequence). V shed 4 bases and J shed 1 base, with 9 bases lying between them. CDR3 length equals 14 residues. CDR3 sequence: CASSPGDCTDTQYF. As DNA, the CDR3 is TGTGCCAGCAGCCCCGGGGACTGCACAGATACGCAGTATTTT.

The chain combines TRBV5-1 with TRBJ1-1, with TRBD1 matching 8 bases. The CDR3 is 14 residues long. Germline values: CDR1 SGHRS, CDR2 YFSETQ. Trimming at V came to 3 bases and at J to 0 bases, leaving 1 base not matched to a gene. Written as DNA, the CDR3 is TGCGCCAGCAGCTGGACAGGGATGAACACTGAAGCTTTCTTT. Translated, it gives CASSWTGMNTEAFF.

This clone was seen many times. The V and J genes are TRBV19 and TRBJ2-1, with 12 bases matching TRBD1. Germline CDR1 reads LNHDA; CDR2 reads SQIVND (reference sequence). CDR3 size: 17 residues. Germline trimming cut 4 bases from V and 11 bases from J; bases unmatched to any gene: 15. The DNA of the CDR3 is TGTGCCAGTAGTACCCGTCGAGTGGGACAGGGGGCGTTTAAGCAGTTCTTC. It translates to CASSTRRVGQGAFKQFF.

This clone has more than one count but fewer than ten. The rearrangement uses TRBV29-1 and TRBJ1-2; D is possibly TRBD1 (6 bases). The germline V gene has CDR1 SQVTM and CDR2 ANQGSEA. The germline V and J ends were trimmed by 8 bases and 4 bases, with 14 bases remaining between them. The CDR3 runs 12 residues. The CDR3 is CSSGGGPYGYTF. In DNA, the CDR3 is TGCAGCTCGGGTGGGGGGCCCTATGGCTACACCTTC.

Relative to its sample, this clone is medium-sized. The chain couples TRBV6-4 to TRBJ2-3; 12 bases are shared with TRBD2. V shed 4 bases and J 6 bases; nucleotides not matched to a gene: 5. CDR3 length equals 15 residues. Germline V gene data show CDR1 as MRHNA and CDR2 as SNTAGT. CDR3 sequence: CASSALAGGLDTQYF. The CDR3 DNA sequence: TGTGCCAGCAGTGCTCTAGCGGGGGGGTTGGATACGCAGTATTTT.

This clone was observed many times. This chain joins TRBV20-1 and TRBJ1-1; no clear D gene. Germline V CDR1 and CDR2: DFQATT, SNEGSKA (reference sequence). V was cut by 3 bases and J by 7 bases, with 15 bases left in between. CDR3 length: 13 amino acids. The CDR3 DNA follows: TGCAGTGCTAGGTCTTCGGACCGGCTTGAAGCTTTCTTT. Translated: CSARSSDRLEAFF.

This clone appeared once. A read error is likely, as this CDR3 ends without the conserved phenylalanine or tryptophan. The DNA is left out, because the CDR3 cannot be placed on it with certainty; the CDR3 is given as TCRdb lists it. The chain carries TRBV2 and TRBJ2-2; no DNA check was done on the table's D call, TRBD2. Counting both end residues, the CDR3 totals 13 amino acids. CDR1 is SNHLY and CDR2 is FYNNEI in the germline V gene. CDR3 amino acids: CASSLTREADRAG.

The chain employs TRBV30 and TRBJ1-6, with TRBD1 identical over 9 bases. Germline CDR1 GTSNPN, CDR2 SVGIG (reference sequence). This CDR3 region has 17 residues. V lost 2 bases, J lost 11 bases, and 16 bases stayed unmatched. The CDR3 DNA is TGTGCCTGGAGTACAGGGGGCGCAGGGCTAGGGGGGACACCCCTCCACTTT. Translated: CAWSTGGAGLGGTPLHF.

The rearrangement joins TRBV6-5 to TRBJ1-1; D call uncertain. Germline CDR1 is MNHEY and CDR2 is SVGAGI. V shed 8 bases and J shed 4 bases, with 5 bases lying between them. This CDR3 contains 10 residues. CDR3 in amino acids: CASGTTEAFF. CDR3 DNA sequence: TGTGCCAGCGGTACCACTGAAGCTTTCTTT.

This clone has ten or more counts. Other DNA sequences in this sample translate to the same CDR3. The V gene is TRBV5-1, the J gene TRBJ1-1, with a possible D match to TRBD1 (6 bases). V dropped 1 base and J dropped 1 base, with 14 bases sitting between them. Germline V gives CDR1 SGHRS, CDR2 YFSETQ. This CDR3 comprises 16 residues. The DNA of the CDR3 is TGCGCCAGCAGCTTGCTACTCAGGGGCGCGAACACTGAAGCTTTCTTT. Its translation: CASSLLLRGANTEAFF.